These 12 T cell receptor beta chains were sequenced from one sample in a study of prognosis after radiotherapy for stage I lung cancer. Amplification of TCR beta CDR3 from genomic DNA used two-round multiplex PCR. Round-one PCR had primers specific to each TRBV and TRBJ gene. Using its own MiXCR run on the multiplex PCR reads, TCRdb lists one record per CDR3 protein. The table has 50,000 to 75,000 distinct CDR3 sequences, 26% seen once; the top ten hold 7.5%. Sequencing used PBMCs, obtained before or after stereotactic body radiation therapy (not recorded which). These receptors were obtained from a donor aged 50 or older with non-small cell lung cancer.

This clonotype was seen at least ten times. The chain joins TRBV19 to TRBJ1-5, with 8 nucleotides matching TRBD1. The CDR3 is 19 amino acids. Looked up from germline, CDR1 is LNHDA and CDR2 is SQIVND (reference sequence). J gave up 2 bases and V 7 bases, and 19 bases lay outside the gene matches. The CDR3 here is CASTPRGTGSSRGNQPQHF. CDR3 coding DNA: TGTGCCAGTACCCCGAGGGGGACAGGATCTTCTAGGGGCAATCAGCCCCAGCATTTT.

This clonotype was seen many times. V is TRBV20-1 and J is TRBJ2-7, with 9 bases identical to TRBD1. CDR1 DFQATT and CDR2 SNEGSKA come from the germline V gene (reference sequence). After removal of 6 bases from V and 5 bases from J, the junction contained 5 bases not matched to a gene. This CDR3 comprises 12 residues. For the CDR3, the DNA is TGCAGTGCGGGGACAGGGTCCCACGAGCAGTACTTC. This gives the protein CSAGTGSHEQYF.

V usage is TRBV6-1 and J usage is TRBJ1-5; the D gene is possibly TRBD1 (6 bases). Germline V gene lookup returns CDR1 MNHNS and CDR2 SASEGT. The CDR3 runs to 12 residues. V gave up 6 bases and J gave up 11 bases, with 14 bases separating them. The CDR3 nucleotides are TGTGCCAGCAGCCGCAGGGGTCAAACCCAGCATTTT. Protein: CASSRRGQTQHF.

On this clonotype itself: A much larger clone sits a single nucleotide away, making a read error possible. The genes are TRBV30 and TRBJ1-1, with D hard to call. The germline V gene has CDR1 GTSNPN and CDR2 SVGIG (reference sequence). The V and J ends lost 3 bases and 1 base respectively, with 3 bases between them. The length of the CDR3 is 11 residues. CDR3 in DNA: TGTGCCTGGAGGAAGAACACTGAAGCTTTCTTT. It is translated as CAWRKNTEAFF.

In the case of this clonotype: Sequence at one end of the junction differs from germline and may be a read error. The gene calls are TRBV4-2 and TRBJ2-7; 9 nucleotides agree with TRBD2. In germline, CDR1 is LGHNA, CDR2 YNFKEQ. The CDR3 totals 16 residues. The CDR3 here is CDSSQTASGTPYEQYF. The CDR3 DNA is TGTGACAGCAGCCAAACGGCTAGCGGGACTCCCTACGAGCAGTACTTC.

This clonotype was observed many times. The CDR3 DNA is TGCAGTGCTCCCTTACGACCCCAGCGGGAAAAACTGTTTTTT. Residues: CSAPLRPQREKLFF. The chain uses TRBV20-1 and TRBJ1-4, with D uncertain. This CDR3 comprises 14 residues. V lost 5 bases, J lost 8 bases, and 18 bases lay in between. Germline V gene sequence: CDR1 DFQATT, CDR2 SNEGSKA (reference sequence).

This clonotype was observed many times. The chain joins TRBV6-2 or TRBV6-3 to TRBJ2-4; D is uncertain. V was trimmed by 6 bases and J by 6 bases, leaving 15 bases between them. Germline CDR1 MNHEY, CDR2 SVGEGT. This CDR3 region has 14 residues. CDR3 loop: CASSSALPPNIQYF. The CDR3 region has the DNA TGTGCCAGCAGCTCCGCTCTCCCCCCAAACATTCAGTACTTC.

This clonotype was observed many times. This chain links TRBV24-1 with TRBJ2-1; D gene ambiguous. The CDR3 spans 14 residues. Trimming removed 0 bases from V and 6 bases from J, with 8 bases in between. CDR1 is KGHDR and CDR2 is SFDVKD in the germline V gene. As DNA, the CDR3 is TGTGCCACCAGTGATTTGACCCCGGCCAATGAGCAGTTCTTC. It translates to CATSDLTPANEQFF.

Of note for this clonotype: A far larger clone is off by one base, so a read error is likely. The J gene is TRBJ2-3, the V gene TRBV6-8; TRBD1 matches 7 bases. CDR3 length: 13 residues. Per germline, CDR1 MNHGY and CDR2 SAAAGT. The CDR3 is CSSCDRVTDTQYF. CDR3 coding DNA: TGTTCCAGCTGCGACAGGGTCACAGATACGCAGTATTTT.

About this clonotype: A much larger clone differs from this one at a single base, so this may be a read error. V is TRBV5-8 and J is TRBJ2-5; TRBD1 might be the D (6 bases). The CDR3 sequence is 13 residues long. CDR1 and CDR2 from the germline V gene are SGHTS and YDEGEE. CDR3 DNA sequence: TGTGCCAGAAGCTTAACAGGGCCGGAGACCCAGTACTTC. Protein product: CARSLTGPETQYF.

In its sample, this clonotype was seen many times. The genes are TRBV5-4 and TRBJ1-2; the match to TRBD1 covers 7 bases. Germline CDR1 is SGHNT and CDR2 is YYREEE (reference sequence). V dropped 6 bases and J dropped 2; count of bases not matched to a gene: 10. The CDR3 runs to 15 residues. As DNA, the CDR3 is TGTGCCAGCACCAAAAAGGGGGCGCAGAACTATGGCTACACCTTC. This sequence encodes CASTKKGAQNYGYTF.

At least ten counts were recorded for this clonotype. V and J are TRBV29-1 and TRBJ1-1, with unresolved D. This CDR3 comprises 11 residues. Per germline, CDR1 SQVTM and CDR2 ANQGSEA. Trimming took off 5 bases at V and 2 bases at J, with 6 bases between the two ends. The CDR3, as DNA: TGCAGCGTTCGAAAAAACACTGAAGCTTTCTTT. The encoded protein is CSVRKNTEAFF.